The 29 T cell receptor beta chains below all came from one sample that was sequenced in a study of T-cell reconstitution after alpha-beta-depleted transplantation in children. This sample's TCRbeta library carried unique molecular identifier barcodes. TCRdb passed the PCR reads through MiXCR, listing each CDR3 protein once. Here the sample spans about 260,000 distinct CDR3 sequences, around 8% being singletons. Material: PBMCs, mostly from graft donor cells, obtained 180 days after TCRalphabeta/CD19-depleted stem cell transplant. Receptor source: a male patient younger than 18 who had a stem cell transplant for acute lymphoblastic leukemia, so the T cells may come from the graft donor.

The chain employs TRBV20-1 and TRBJ2-7; the match to TRBD2 covers 14 bases. V lost 0 bases to trimming and J lost 4 bases; unmatched junction nucleotides: 5. CDR1 is DFQATT, CDR2 SNEGSKA, per germline (reference sequence). The CDR3 sequence is 16 residues long. Here the CDR3 DNA reads TGCAGTGCTAGAGATTCTGGACTAGCGGGAGGATACGAGCAGTACTTC. It translates to CSARDSGLAGGYEQYF.

This clonotype was found many times. The CDR3 DNA sequence: TGTGCCACCAGTGATTGGACAGGGGGCGATGATACGCAGTATTTT. As protein: CATSDWTGGDDTQYF. The rearrangement joins TRBV24-1 to TRBJ2-3; 11 bases align to TRBD1. This CDR3 has 15 amino acids. Trimming at V came to 2 bases and at J to 6 bases, leaving 3 bases not matched to a gene. Germline V gives CDR1 KGHDR, CDR2 SFDVKD.

This clonotype was observed at least ten times. The V and J genes are TRBV5-1 and TRBJ2-7, with TRBD2 matching over 8 bases. V shed 4 bases and J 2 bases; nucleotides not matched to a gene: 5. The CDR3 consists of 14 residues. The germline gives CDR1 SGHRS, CDR2 YFSETQ. DNA for the CDR3: TGCGCCAGCAGCCAGGGACTAGTGACCTACGAGCAGTACTTC. The encoded protein is CASSQGLVTYEQYF.

This clonotype came up many times. V is TRBV7-9 and J is TRBJ2-7; 13 nucleotides align to TRBD2. Germline assignment: CDR1 SEHNR and CDR2 FQNEAQ (reference sequence). The CDR3 consists of 17 residues. Trimming cost V 4 bases and J 5 bases; bases outside gene matches: 11. For the CDR3, the DNA is TGTGCCAGCAGCTCCGGACTAGCGGGGGCGTTTCCCCACGAGCAGTACTTC. Its translation: CASSSGLAGAFPHEQYF.

This clonotype showed up many times. The chain is built from TRBV29-1 and TRBJ1-1, with 7 nucleotides matching TRBD1. Germline values: CDR1 SQVTM, CDR2 ANQGSEA. CDR3 length: 12 amino acids. V shed 5 bases and J 1 base; nucleotides not matched to a gene: 1. The CDR3 region has the DNA TGCAGCGTTCGACAGGGGAACACTGAAGCTTTCTTT. Its protein product is CSVRQGNTEAFF. Using reference TRBV29-1 and TRBJ1-1 for the parts outside the CDR3, the full variable domain is SAVISQKPSRDICQRGTSLTIQCQVDSQVTMMFWYRQQPGQSLTLIATANQGSEATYESGFVIDKFPISRPNLTFSTLTVSNMSPEDSSIYLCSVRQGNTEAFFGQGTRLTVV.

This clonotype was recorded many times. This sequence joins TRBV6-5 and TRBJ1-2; no clear D gene. CDR3 length: 11 residues. Germline V gene lookup returns CDR1 MNHEY and CDR2 SVGAGI. Trimming shortened V by 3 bases and J by 8 bases, and 7 bases separated the two germline ends. DNA for the CDR3: TGTGCCAGCAGTTATGGGTTAGGCTACACCTTC. This translates into CASSYGLGYTF.

In this sample, this clonotype turned up many times. The chain carries TRBV11-3 and TRBJ2-2; 10 bases are a match to TRBD1. The J segment lost 4 bases and the V segment lost 4 bases, leaving 3 bases of the junction unmatched. This CDR3 has 15 residues. From germline, CDR1 is SGHNT and CDR2 YENEEA. CDR3 loop: CASSSDRGLTGELFF. CDR3 sequence (DNA): TGTGCCAGCAGCTCCGACAGGGGGCTCACCGGGGAGCTGTTTTTT.

In this sample, this clonotype turned up many times. This rearrangement joins TRBV12-3 or TRBV12-4 to TRBJ1-1; perhaps TRBD1 as D (5 bases). Trimming removed 2 bases at V and 1 base at J, with 8 bases between. The CDR3 spans 14 residues. The CDR3 DNA sequence: TGTGCCAGCAGTTTACAGGGATCGAACACTGAAGCTTTCTTT. It encodes CASSLQGSNTEAFF.

This clonotype was recorded at least ten times. The chain has TRBV12-3 or TRBV12-4 and TRBJ2-1; D uncertain. This CDR3 is 12 amino acids long. V was clipped by 6 bases and J by 9 bases, with 12 bases between them. The CDR3 bases are TGTGCCAGCAGCCACCCCATAGGTGAGCAGTTCTTC. Residues: CASSHPIGEQFF.

This clonotype was picked up many times. V gene TRBV25-1 combines with J gene TRBJ1-2; 9 bases line up with TRBD1. This CDR3 is 14 amino acids long. Trimming cost V 7 bases and J 4 bases; bases outside gene matches: 7. Germline V gives CDR1 MGHDK, CDR2 SYGVNS. The CDR3 loop is CASTSDRGSYGYTF. Here the CDR3 DNA reads TGTGCCAGCACCTCGGACAGGGGCAGCTATGGCTACACCTTC.

This clonotype is medium-sized (0.01 to 0.1%) in the sample. J is TRBJ2-7 and V is TRBV6-2 or TRBV6-3, with D tentatively TRBD1 (5 bases). Trimming left V 10 bases short and J 2 bases short, with 12 bases between. From germline, CDR1 is MNHEY and CDR2 SVGEGT. The CDR3 is made up of 12 amino acids. CDR3 protein: CATTGTTYEQYF. CDR3 nucleotides: TGTGCCACCACAGGAACAACCTACGAGCAGTACTTC.

There are many counts of this clonotype. The chain uses TRBV10-3 and TRBJ1-5; D is uncertain. CDR3 size: 13 residues. V dropped 2 bases and J dropped 6 bases, with 8 bases sitting between them. Germline CDR1 is ENHRY and CDR2 is SYGVKD. The chain's CDR3 is CAISETGVQPQHF. CDR3 sequence (DNA): TGTGCCATCAGTGAGACTGGGGTTCAGCCCCAGCATTTT.

The V call is TRBV19, the J call TRBJ2-2; D is unresolved. V lost 10 bases to trimming and J lost 5 bases, with 20 bases between them. CDR1 and CDR2 (germline): LNHDA, SQIVND (reference sequence). The CDR3 sequence is 15 residues long. CDR3 in DNA: TGTGCCACTATCCCAGCAGCCTTTGGGACCGGGGAGCTGTTTTTT. Protein product: CATIPAAFGTGELFF.

This clonotype was seen repeatedly, ten times or more. CDR3 residues: CASSLSILAPRGAQYF. The DNA for the CDR3 is TGTGCCAGCAGTTTATCAATACTAGCGCCGCGAGGGGCCCAGTACTTC. The chain employs TRBV28 and TRBJ2-5, with TRBD2 identical over 7 bases. After removal of 1 base from V and 9 bases from J, the junction contained 14 bases not matched to a gene. The CDR3 sequence is 16 residues long. Germline assignment: CDR1 MDHEN and CDR2 SYDVKM.

This clonotype was detected only a few times. CDR3 DNA: TGTGCCAGCTCATTGACCGTCGCGACAGGGCTAATCGATGAGCAGTTCTTC. Translation: CASSLTVATGLIDEQFF. This rearrangement joins TRBV18 to TRBJ2-1, with 7 bases matching TRBD1. This CDR3 contains 17 residues. Germline V gives CDR1 KGHSH, CDR2 LQKENI. The V gene end was trimmed by 5 bases and the J gene end by 8 bases; junction bases not matched to a gene: 18.

In this sample, this clonotype turned up many times. The chain is built from TRBV6-6 and TRBJ1-1, with D hard to call. Trimming cost V 0 bases and J 5 bases, with 4 bases left between them. Germline CDR1 is MNHNY and CDR2 is SVGAGI (reference sequence). The CDR3 contains 12 residues. The chain's CDR3 is CASSYSQTEAFF. Written as DNA, the CDR3 is TGTGCCAGCAGTTACTCCCAGACTGAAGCTTTCTTT.

As DNA, the CDR3 is TGTGCCAGCACCTTCACGGGCGAGCAGTACTTC. As protein: CASTFTGEQYF. The chain recombines TRBV6-1 with TRBJ2-7; D unresolved. The length of the CDR3 is 11 residues. Germline CDR1 and CDR2: MNHNS and SASEGT. Trimming removed 7 bases at V and 6 bases at J, with 10 bases between.

In its sample, this clonotype was seen many times. This chain uses TRBV11-2 with TRBJ1-6; 7 bases agree with TRBD1. With V trimmed by 1 base and J by 6 bases, 3 bases remained unmatched. The CDR3 covers 15 residues. Germline CDR1 is SGHAT and CDR2 is FQNNGV. Here the CDR3 DNA reads TGTGCCAGCAGCTTAGCCGGGACAGCTAATTCACCCCTCCACTTT. It codes for CASSLAGTANSPLHF.

There are many counts of this clonotype. This chain links TRBV4-2 with TRBJ2-1; a weak D match, TRBD2 (6 bases). Germline assignment: CDR1 LGHNA and CDR2 YNFKEQ. Trimming stripped 1 base from V and 1 base from J, with 14 bases between. This CDR3 comprises 17 residues. CDR3 in amino acids: CASSQVAGSGSYNEQFF. The CDR3 nucleotides read TGTGCCAGCAGCCAAGTAGCCGGGAGCGGGTCCTACAATGAGCAGTTCTTC.

This clonotype was seen ten or more times. The rearrangement joins TRBV2 to TRBJ2-1; weak D call: TRBD2 (6 bases). CDR3 length equals 11 residues. Trimming cost V 7 bases and J 9 bases, with 10 bases left between them. The V gene's germline CDR1 is SNHLY and CDR2 FYNNEI. CDR3 sequence: CASNPEGEQFF. The CDR3 bases are TGTGCCAGCAATCCGGAGGGTGAGCAGTTCTTC.

There are many counts of this clonotype. The genes are TRBV25-1 and TRBJ2-1; D remains ambiguous. The germline CDR1 and CDR2 sequences are MGHDK and SYGVNS. V lost 4 bases to trimming and J lost 2 bases, with 9 bases between them. The CDR3 is 14 residues long. The CDR3 is CASSAPQTYNEQFF. DNA of the CDR3: TGTGCCAGCAGTGCTCCACAGACCTACAATGAGCAGTTCTTC.

The chain recombines TRBV15 with TRBJ2-7, with D maybe TRBD2 (5 bases). Germline V gene sequence: CDR1 LNHNV, CDR2 YYDKDF (reference sequence). The CDR3 sequence is 13 residues long. Trimming stripped 3 bases from V and 3 bases from J, with 9 bases between. CDR3 sequence (DNA): TGTGCCACCAGCAGGGACTCCTACTACGAGCAGTACTTC. Translation: CATSRDSYYEQYF.

In this sample, this clonotype turned up a few times. The chain joins TRBV18 to TRBJ2-5; D call uncertain. Germline V gene sequence: CDR1 KGHSH, CDR2 LQKENI. V gave up 3 bases and J gave up 7 bases, with 9 bases separating them. CDR3 size: 12 residues. The CDR3 nucleotides are TGTGCCAGCTCACCTGGAATCGGGACCCAGTACTTC. Encoded protein: CASSPGIGTQYF.

The chain uses TRBV20-1 and TRBJ2-7, with no clear D. The V end was cut by 3 bases, the J end by 4 bases, with 10 bases between. Germline assignment: CDR1 DFQATT and CDR2 SNEGSKA (reference sequence). This CDR3 contains 12 residues. The CDR3 DNA reads as TGCAGTGCTAGTGTTAGAAGGTACGAGCAGTACTTC. Amino acid sequence: CSASVRRYEQYF.

This clonotype came up many times. V is TRBV15 and J is TRBJ1-4; no clear D. V was clipped by 1 base and J by 7 bases, with 7 bases between them. Germline values: CDR1 LNHNV, CDR2 YYDKDF (reference sequence). There are 13 residues in the CDR3. The CDR3, as DNA: TGTGCCACCAGCAGAGGGAACGGTGAAAAACTGTTTTTT. It translates to CATSRGNGEKLFF.

The sample holds many counts of this clonotype. CDR3 residues: CSVIPPGRSYEQYF. Written as DNA, the CDR3 is TGCAGCGTAATACCTCCGGGACGGTCCTACGAGCAGTACTTC. The V gene is TRBV29-1, the J gene TRBJ2-7; D is possibly TRBD1 or TRBD2 (5 bases each). V was shortened by 6 bases and J by 1 base, with 16 bases between the two germline ends. The CDR3 is 14 residues long. Looked up from germline, CDR1 is SQVTM and CDR2 is ANQGSEA.

Ten or more counts support this clonotype. This sequence joins TRBV6-5 and TRBJ2-2; the D is unclear. Germline values: CDR1 MNHEY, CDR2 SVGAGI. Between the trimmed V and J ends, which lost 0 bases and 3 bases, there was a span of 11 bases. The CDR3 loop spans 16 amino acids. The CDR3 region is CASSYSGLLHTGELFF. The CDR3, as DNA: TGTGCCAGCAGTTACTCTGGCCTACTACACACCGGGGAGCTGTTTTTT.

The sample holds many counts of this clonotype. The chain recombines TRBV28 with TRBJ1-4; no clear D gene. This CDR3 has 14 amino acids. From germline, CDR1 is MDHEN and CDR2 SYDVKM. The V and J ends lost 3 bases and 11 bases respectively, with 16 bases between them. The CDR3 loop is CASSFSALGGKLFF. CDR3 DNA sequence: TGTGCCAGCAGTTTTTCGGCCCTCGGTGGGAAACTGTTTTTT. Using reference TRBV28 and TRBJ1-4 for the parts outside the CDR3, the full variable domain is DVKVTQSSRYLVKRTGEKVFLECVQDMDHENMFWYRQDPGLGLRLIYFSYDVKMKEKGDIPEGYSVSREKKERFSLILESASTNQTSMYLCASSFSALGGKLFFGSGTQLSVL.

This clonotype was detected many times. The chain joins TRBV4-2 to TRBJ2-7; weak D call: TRBD1 (6 bases). In germline, CDR1 is LGHNA, CDR2 YNFKEQ. CDR3 length: 16 amino acids. Trimming cost V 2 bases and J 2 bases, with 16 bases left between them. This CDR3 reads CASSQLDGTPPYEQYF. The CDR3 DNA follows: TGTGCCAGCAGCCAACTAGACGGGACACCTCCCTACGAGCAGTACTTC.